These T cell receptor beta chains were read from a single sample in a study of blood T cells in healthy people across ages. TCRdb used MiXCR to reprocess the 5' RACE reads, holding one entry per CDR3 protein. The sample consists of about 780,000 distinct CDR3 sequences, about 42% of them appearing once. The sequencing sample was made of blood. These receptor sequences come from a man older than 75 in good health. Both conserved end residues are part of each CDR3. Each record gives: V gene, D gene, J gene, clone size, CDR3 DNA, CDR3 protein. D genes are given only for firm matches. The size of a clone is reported for some rows only, either as once, few or many, or as a class for expanded clones.

V gene: TRBV20-1; D gene: TRBD2; J gene: TRBJ2-3; clone size: -; CDR3 DNA: TGCAGTGCCCCAAAGGGACTAGCGGGGGCGTGGAGCGGCACAGATACGCAGTATTTT; CDR3 protein: CSAPKGLAGAWSGTDTQYF
V gene: TRBV9; D gene: TRBD1; J gene: TRBJ1-4; clone size: few; CDR3 DNA: TGTGCCAGCAGTCCGGGACAGGACCTTAATGAAAAACTGTTTTTT; CDR3 protein: CASSPGQDLNEKLFF
V gene: TRBV3-1; D gene: TRBD2; J gene: TRBJ2-1; clone size: -; CDR3 DNA: TGTGCCAGCAGCCAACCCACAGCGGGGTACTACAATGAGCAGTTCTTC; CDR3 protein: CASSQPTAGYYNEQFF
V gene: TRBV6-1; D gene: -; J gene: TRBJ2-3; clone size: once; CDR3 DNA: TGTGCCAGCAGTGAAGTGGGAGGAGATACGCAGTATTTT; CDR3 protein: CASSEVGGDTQYF
V gene: TRBV5-1; D gene: -; J gene: TRBJ1-2; clone size: few; CDR3 DNA: TGCGCCAGCAGCTTAGACCAGTATGGCTACACCTTC; CDR3 protein: CASSLDQYGYTF
V gene: TRBV7-2; D gene: TRBD2; J gene: TRBJ2-1; clone size: -; CDR3 DNA: TGTGCCAGCAGCTCCGGGACTAGCGGGAGGTACAATGAGCAGTTCTTC; CDR3 protein: CASSSGTSGRYNEQFF
V gene: TRBV2; D gene: TRBD2; J gene: TRBJ2-4; clone size: -; CDR3 DNA: TGTGCCAGCAGGCTAGCGGGAGGAGGAAACATTCAGTACTTC; CDR3 protein: CASRLAGGGNIQYF
V gene: TRBV7-2; D gene: -; J gene: TRBJ2-7; clone size: many; CDR3 DNA: TGTGCCAGCAGCTTAGTGCGGGGCACCTACGAGCAGTACTTC; CDR3 protein: CASSLVRGTYEQYF
V gene: TRBV27; D gene: -; J gene: TRBJ2-7; clone size: -; CDR3 DNA: TGTGCCAGCAGTCCTGAGGCTGGAACCTACGAGCAGTACTTC; CDR3 protein: CASSPEAGTYEQYF
V gene: TRBV5-1; D gene: -; J gene: TRBJ2-1; clone size: -; CDR3 DNA: TGCGCCAGCAGCTCTACGACAGGCACCGAGCAGTTCTTC; CDR3 protein: CASSSTTGTEQFF
V gene: TRBV6-2/TRBV6-3; D gene: -; J gene: TRBJ2-7; clone size: -; CDR3 DNA: TGTGCCAGCAGTTACTCGTGGGGGCGAAGCTCCTACAATGAGCAGTACTTC; CDR3 protein: CASSYSWGRSSYNEQYF
V gene: TRBV15; D gene: -; J gene: TRBJ1-6; clone size: -; CDR3 DNA: TGTGCCACCAGCAGATCCACAGGGTTTAATTCACCCCTCCACTTT; CDR3 protein: CATSRSTGFNSPLHF
V gene: TRBV12-3/TRBV12-4; D gene: -; J gene: TRBJ2-1; clone size: -; CDR3 DNA: TGTGCCAGCAGAGAACCGGTCGACTCCTGGAATGAGCAGTTCTTC; CDR3 protein: CASREPVDSWNEQFF
V gene: TRBV20-1; D gene: TRBD1; J gene: TRBJ2-3; clone size: -; CDR3 DNA: TGCAGTGCTAGAAAAACCGGGACAGGGTTTACGCAGTATTTT; CDR3 protein: CSARKTGTGFTQYF
V gene: TRBV7-9; D gene: -; J gene: TRBJ1-4; clone size: -; CDR3 DNA: TGTGCCAGCAGCCTAGGTTGGACCCATGAAAAACTGTTTTTT; CDR3 protein: CASSLGWTHEKLFF
V gene: TRBV2; D gene: TRBD2; J gene: TRBJ2-7; clone size: -; CDR3 DNA: TGTGCCAGCATTGTAGCGGGAGTGTCCTACGAGCAGTACTTC; CDR3 protein: CASIVAGVSYEQYF
V gene: TRBV28; D gene: -; J gene: TRBJ1-2; clone size: -; CDR3 DNA: TGTGCCAGCAGTTGGCAAAAACTTAACTATGGCTACACCTTC; CDR3 protein: CASSWQKLNYGYTF
V gene: TRBV7-2; D gene: -; J gene: TRBJ1-4; clone size: -; CDR3 DNA: TGTGCCAGCAGCTTATCGGGAACAGGAGAAAAACTGTTTTTT; CDR3 protein: CASSLSGTGEKLFF
V gene: TRBV5-1; D gene: -; J gene: TRBJ2-5; clone size: few; CDR3 DNA: TGCGCCAGCAGTCCGACTACCCTAACCCAAGAGACCCAGTACTTC; CDR3 protein: CASSPTTLTQETQYF
V gene: TRBV7-2; D gene: -; J gene: TRBJ2-7; clone size: -; CDR3 DNA: TGTGCCAGCAGCCGGATACCGGGCCCCAGGCCCTACGAGCAGTACTTC; CDR3 protein: CASSRIPGPRPYEQYF
V gene: TRBV7-3; D gene: -; J gene: TRBJ1-1; clone size: few; CDR3 DNA: TGTGCCAGCAGCCTACAGCCCGGAAGGGCTTTCTTT; CDR3 protein: CASSLQPGRAFF
V gene: TRBV7-2; D gene: -; J gene: TRBJ2-5; clone size: -; CDR3 DNA: TGTGCCAGCAGCCAAGGGACTTTCCAAGTGACCCAGTACTTC; CDR3 protein: CASSQGTFQVTQYF
V gene: TRBV3-1; D gene: -; J gene: TRBJ1-6; clone size: few; CDR3 DNA: TGTGCCAGCAGCCCTCGCTGGGATTCACCCCTCCACTTT; CDR3 protein: CASSPRWDSPLHF
V gene: TRBV5-1; D gene: TRBD2; J gene: TRBJ2-1; clone size: -; CDR3 DNA: TGCGCCAGCAGCTTGTTGGCTAGCGGGGGGTACAATGAGCAGTTCTTC; CDR3 protein: CASSLLASGGYNEQFF
V gene: TRBV4-1; D gene: TRBD1; J gene: TRBJ1-6; clone size: -; CDR3 DNA: TGCGCCAGCAGCCAGTCCGGGACAGGGACGGGCTCACCCCTCCACTTT; CDR3 protein: CASSQSGTGTGSPLHF
V gene: TRBV29-1; D gene: TRBD2; J gene: TRBJ2-2; clone size: -; CDR3 DNA: TGCAGCGTTCGGTCTAGCGGGACGGGGGAGCTGTTTTTT; CDR3 protein: CSVRSSGTGELFF
V gene: TRBV20-1; D gene: -; J gene: TRBJ2-5; clone size: many; CDR3 DNA: TGCAGTGGGGGGGCCGGAGAAGAGACCCAGTACTTC; CDR3 protein: CSGGAGEETQYF
V gene: TRBV29-1; D gene: -; J gene: TRBJ2-3; clone size: few; CDR3 DNA: TGCAGCGTTGTACGGGAGAATATAGGTACGCAGTATTTT; CDR3 protein: CSVVRENIGTQYF
V gene: TRBV12-3/TRBV12-4; D gene: TRBD1; J gene: TRBJ2-1; clone size: -; CDR3 DNA: TGTACCAGCAGGGGACGGACAGGGAACTACAATGAGCAGTTCTTC; CDR3 protein: CTSRGRTGNYNEQFF
V gene: TRBV14; D gene: -; J gene: TRBJ1-2; clone size: -; CDR3 DNA: TGTGCCAGCAGCCAAGAGATCGGGACATATGGCTACACCTTC; CDR3 protein: CASSQEIGTYGYTF
V gene: TRBV2; D gene: -; J gene: TRBJ2-3; clone size: few; CDR3 DNA: TGTGCCAGCAGTGTTCGAGGGAGGGGGGGAGATACGCAGTATTTT; CDR3 protein: CASSVRGRGGDTQYF
V gene: TRBV29-1; D gene: TRBD2; J gene: TRBJ2-1; clone size: -; CDR3 DNA: TGCAGCGCCCGACTAGCGGGATCCGTCAATGAGCAGTTCTTC; CDR3 protein: CSARLAGSVNEQFF
V gene: TRBV11-2; D gene: TRBD2; J gene: TRBJ2-2; clone size: -; CDR3 DNA: TGTGCCAGCAGCTTAAGCTGGGGGAGGGATAACACCGGGGAGCTGTTTTTT; CDR3 protein: CASSLSWGRDNTGELFF
V gene: TRBV7-2; D gene: -; J gene: TRBJ2-5; clone size: once; CDR3 DNA: TGTGCCAGCAGCTTAGCGGGCAGCCCGGTAGGAGAGACCCAGTACTTC; CDR3 protein: CASSLAGSPVGETQYF
V gene: TRBV12-3/TRBV12-4; D gene: -; J gene: TRBJ2-6; clone size: -; CDR3 DNA: TGTGCCAGCAGACATCCTAGCTCTGGGGCCAACGTCCTGACTTTC; CDR3 protein: CASRHPSSGANVLTF
V gene: TRBV20-1; D gene: TRBD2; J gene: TRBJ2-7; clone size: -; CDR3 DNA: TGCAGTGCTACTAGCGGGAGGCTGAATTACAATGAGCAGTACTTC; CDR3 protein: CSATSGRLNYNEQYF
V gene: TRBV6-1; D gene: -; J gene: TRBJ2-1; clone size: -; CDR3 DNA: TGTGCCAGCAGTGGATCCAGGGCCACCTACAATGAGCAGTTCTTC; CDR3 protein: CASSGSRATYNEQFF
V gene: TRBV28; D gene: TRBD1; J gene: TRBJ2-7; clone size: -; CDR3 DNA: TGTGCCAGCAGTGTCCCGGGACAGGGGACCTACGAGCAGTACTTC; CDR3 protein: CASSVPGQGTYEQYF
V gene: TRBV7-2; D gene: TRBD1; J gene: TRBJ1-6; clone size: few; CDR3 DNA: TGTGCCAGCAGCTTGGAGACAGGGGATTCACCCCTCCACTTT; CDR3 protein: CASSLETGDSPLHF
V gene: TRBV3-1; D gene: TRBD2; J gene: TRBJ2-1; clone size: -; CDR3 DNA: TGTGCCAGCAGCCAGGGTAGCGGGAGGGTCGGTGAGCAGTTCTTC; CDR3 protein: CASSQGSGRVGEQFF
V gene: TRBV27; D gene: -; J gene: TRBJ2-5; clone size: few; CDR3 DNA: TGTGCCAGCAGTTTAGGTTTCCCTCCCGTGGAGACCCAGTACTTC; CDR3 protein: CASSLGFPPVETQYF
V gene: TRBV10-3; D gene: -; J gene: TRBJ2-1; clone size: few; CDR3 DNA: TGTGCCATCAGTGCCAACTCCGCTCAGGCGCAGTTCTTC; CDR3 protein: CAISANSAQAQFF
V gene: TRBV5-1; D gene: TRBD1; J gene: TRBJ2-7; clone size: few; CDR3 DNA: TGCGCCAGCAGCCCGCAACAGGGGCCCGGGGAGCAGTACTTC; CDR3 protein: CASSPQQGPGEQYF
V gene: TRBV3-1; D gene: TRBD1; J gene: TRBJ2-7; clone size: -; CDR3 DNA: TGTGCCAGCAGCCTAATTCGCCCGCAGGACCGGGACAGGGTATACTCCTACGAGCAGTACTTC; CDR3 protein: CASSLIRPQDRDRVYSYEQYF
V gene: TRBV11-2; D gene: -; J gene: TRBJ2-1; clone size: -; CDR3 DNA: TGTGCCAGCAGCCTGTGGGCAGGGAATGAGCAGTTCTTC; CDR3 protein: CASSLWAGNEQFF
V gene: TRBV20-1; D gene: TRBD1; J gene: TRBJ2-5; clone size: few; CDR3 DNA: TGCAGTGCCAAGGGACAGTACCAAGAGACCCAGTACTTC; CDR3 protein: CSAKGQYQETQYF
V gene: TRBV20-1; D gene: TRBD1; J gene: TRBJ2-4; clone size: few; CDR3 DNA: TGCAGTGCTAGTAGGGACAGGGCGATTCAGTACTTC; CDR3 protein: CSASRDRAIQYF
V gene: TRBV3-1; D gene: TRBD2; J gene: TRBJ2-1; clone size: -; CDR3 DNA: TGTGCCAGCAGCCCTACCCTTAGCGGGAGCTCCTACAATGAGCAGTTCTTC; CDR3 protein: CASSPTLSGSSYNEQFF
V gene: TRBV24-1; D gene: TRBD1; J gene: TRBJ2-3; clone size: many; CDR3 DNA: TGTGCCACCAGTGACCCCTCACCGGACAGGGGGGAAGATACGCAGTATTTT; CDR3 protein: CATSDPSPDRGEDTQYF
V gene: TRBV20-1; D gene: TRBD2; J gene: TRBJ2-1; clone size: -; CDR3 DNA: TGCAGTGCTAGAATAGCGGGGCAAACCTACAATGAGCAGTTCTTC; CDR3 protein: CSARIAGQTYNEQFF
V gene: TRBV27; D gene: TRBD1; J gene: TRBJ2-2; clone size: -; CDR3 DNA: TGTGCCACCAAAATGGGGACAGAGTTTTCGAACACCGGGGAGCTGTTTTTT; CDR3 protein: CATKMGTEFSNTGELFF
V gene: TRBV7-2; D gene: TRBD1; J gene: TRBJ2-7; clone size: -; CDR3 DNA: TGTGCCAGCAGCTCATACAGGGGCTCCTACGAGCAGTACTTC; CDR3 protein: CASSSYRGSYEQYF
V gene: TRBV7-2; D gene: TRBD2; J gene: TRBJ2-2; clone size: -; CDR3 DNA: TGTGCCAGCAGCCTAGGGACTACCCCGAACACCGGGGAGCTGTTTTTT; CDR3 protein: CASSLGTTPNTGELFF